These 15 T cell receptor beta chains were all obtained from the same sample, sequenced in a study of post-analysis software for immune sequencing data. Regarding the study as a whole: Compared with controls, patients had more of about five TRBV segments, including TRBV5-6, TRBV5-1 and TRBV20-1.

Which antigens these TCRs recognize remains unknown. Unique molecular identifiers were built into the TCR beta cDNA libraries. TCRdb re-called the PCR reads with MiXCR, one entry per CDR3 protein. The sample shows about 770,000 distinct CDR3 sequences, 46% of them seen only once. The sequenced material came from blood. The receptors originated from a girl between 10 and 17 years old with multiple sclerosis.

This chain links TRBV12-3 or TRBV12-4 with TRBJ1-5; 11 nucleotides agree with TRBD1. This CDR3 contains 15 residues. The J segment lost 7 bases and the V segment lost 6 bases, leaving 8 bases of the junction unmatched. The DNA of the CDR3 is TGTGCCAGCAGCATAGGACAGGGGGCAGGACAGCCCCAGCATTTT. It is translated as CASSIGQGAGQPQHF.

About this clonotype itself: The germline gene is not matched at one end of the junction; a read error may be the cause. J is TRBJ2-7 and V is TRBV28; the D call may be TRBD1 or TRBD2 (5 bases each). Germline V gives CDR1 MDHEN, CDR2 SYDVKM. The CDR3 is 16 amino acids. CDR3 protein: CASTHPPGPETYGQYF. The CDR3 nucleotides are TGTGCCAGCACTCACCCCCCGGGACCGGAAACCTACGGGCAGTACTTC.

This clonotype was observed a handful of times. This sequence joins TRBV20-1 and TRBJ2-1; 8 positions agree with TRBD2. CDR3 size: 14 residues. Trimming cost V 1 base and J 7 bases; bases outside gene matches: 6. From germline, CDR1 is DFQATT and CDR2 SNEGSKA (reference sequence). In DNA form, the CDR3 reads TGCAGTGCTAGAGCCCCCGCGGGGGGTAATGAGCAGTTCTTC. Translating it yields CSARAPAGGNEQFF.

The chain couples TRBV5-1 to TRBJ1-2; 11 nucleotides agree with TRBD1. CDR3 size: 17 residues. V lost 0 bases to trimming and J lost 3 bases; unmatched junction nucleotides: 7. The V gene's germline CDR1 is SGHRS and CDR2 YFSETQ. The CDR3 here is CASSLGAGTGGDYGYTF. DNA for the CDR3: TGCGCCAGCAGCTTGGGAGCCGGGACAGGGGGTGACTATGGCTACACCTTC.

The CDR3 is CATGEGEAYEQYF. Here the CDR3 DNA reads TGTGCCACCGGCGAGGGGGAGGCCTACGAGCAGTACTTC. The chain has TRBV6-4 and TRBJ2-7; D might be TRBD1 or TRBD2, each matching 6 bases. V was pared by 10 bases and J by 2 bases, with 15 bases between. The germline gives CDR1 MRHNA, CDR2 SNTAGT. This CDR3 is built from 13 residues.

CDR3 sequence: CASSVDQGNYGYTF. CDR3 nucleotide sequence: TGTGCCAGCAGCGTTGACCAGGGGAACTATGGCTACACCTTC. This rearrangement joins TRBV9 to TRBJ1-2; maybe TRBD1 (6 bases). V was pared by 2 bases and J by 2 bases, with 10 bases between. Germline CDR1 is SGDLS and CDR2 is YYNGEE. The CDR3 sequence is 14 residues long.

V is TRBV6-6 and J is TRBJ2-3; the D gene is possibly TRBD2 (5 bases). This CDR3 region has 15 residues. The germline gives CDR1 MNHNY, CDR2 SVGAGI (reference sequence). Trimming took off 2 bases at V and 2 bases at J, with 11 bases between the two ends. The CDR3 coding sequence is TGTGCCAGCAGTTACGGGCTGACTATCACAGATACGCAGTATTTT. Its protein product is CASSYGLTITDTQYF.

The chain joins TRBV6-1 to TRBJ2-6; D uncertain. This CDR3 has 16 amino acids. The ends were cut back, 1 base at V and 1 base at J, with 8 bases in the middle. Germline loops: CDR1 MNHNS, CDR2 SASEGT. The CDR3 nucleotides read TGTGCCAGCAGTGAAGTCACCGGTTCTGGGGCCAACGTCCTGACTTTC. As protein: CASSEVTGSGANVLTF.

The chain employs TRBV6-1 and TRBJ1-2, with D perhaps TRBD1 (5 bases). The CDR3 is 12 residues long. CDR1 and CDR2 (germline): MNHNS, SASEGT. Trimming left V 7 bases short and J 2 bases short, with 8 bases between. The CDR3 spells CASTGRNYGYTF. CDR3 DNA: TGTGCCAGCACGGGGCGAAACTATGGCTACACCTTC.

This rearrangement joins TRBV20-1 to TRBJ2-1, with 9 bases lining up with TRBD1. Germline lookup yields CDR1 DFQATT and CDR2 SNEGSKA (reference sequence). Germline trimming cut 3 bases from V and 3 bases from J; bases unmatched to any gene: 9. The length of the CDR3 is 16 residues. CDR3 nucleotides: TGCAGTGCTAGCAGAAACAGGGGGCGCGTCTACAATGAGCAGTTCTTC. Its translation is CSASRNRGRVYNEQFF.

This clonotype was seen once. CDR3 nucleotide sequence: TGTGCCAGCAGTTTTTTGATTAGGGGACATGAAGCTTTCTTT. Its protein is CASSFLIRGHEAFF. The genes are TRBV12-3 or TRBV12-4 and TRBJ1-1, with D possibly matching TRBD1 (6 bases). V lost 3 bases, J lost 7 bases, and 15 bases lay in between. CDR3 length equals 14 residues.

The chain carries TRBV4-2 and TRBJ1-1; no reliable D call. The CDR3 extends over 16 amino acids. Looked up from germline, CDR1 is LGHNA and CDR2 is YNFKEQ. Trimming cost V 4 bases and J 1 base, with 16 bases left between them. CDR3 in DNA: TGTGCCAGCAGCCCCCGGGCCGCCCGCAAGAACACTGAAGCTTTCTTT. Translating it yields CASSPRAARKNTEAFF.

This clonotype was recorded once. The genes are TRBV5-1 and TRBJ2-5; no definite D call. This CDR3 comprises 14 residues. Trimming left V 1 base short and J 1 base short, with 8 bases between. The germline V gene has CDR1 SGHRS and CDR2 YFSETQ. As DNA, the CDR3 is TGCGCCAGCAGCTTGATTACGGGCCAAGAGACCCAGTACTTC. This encodes CASSLITGQETQYF.

This clonotype was seen more than once but under ten times. J is TRBJ1-2 and V is TRBV6-5, with 7 bases identical to TRBD1. CDR1 is MNHEY and CDR2 is SVGAGI in the germline V gene. The ends lost 5 bases at V and 6 bases at J; junction bases unmatched: 12. CDR3 size: 15 residues. The chain's CDR3 is CASSISTGWKDGYTF. Written as DNA, the CDR3 is TGTGCCAGCAGTATCTCGACAGGGTGGAAGGATGGCTACACCTTC.

This clonotype was counted a few times. In nucleotides, the CDR3 is TGCAGTGCTAGCCCGGGGACAGGCAATGAGCAGTTCTTC. Amino acids: CSASPGTGNEQFF. V is TRBV20-1 and J is TRBJ2-1; TRBD1 aligns across 8 bases. Germline-derived CDR1 and CDR2 are DFQATT and SNEGSKA (reference sequence). CDR3 length: 13 residues. The V segment lost 3 bases and the J segment 6 bases; nucleotides outside the gene matches: 4.